This paragraph reports one TCR beta chain. Its antigen remains unidentified. These data belong to a study of cytomegalovirus exposure and HLA in healthy donors. Overall study: A later analysis reported the approximately 120 validation repertoires used the same platform as the approximately 670 first-cohort repertoires.

The assay was immunoSEQ multiplex PCR, and TCRdb's table has in-frame clones only and misses some. The table has 55,000 to 75,000 clones, 90% to 97% seen once. Findings of the study overall: Specific recognition of CMV antigens was confirmed in vitro for three chains (all CMV-associated). The study labeled about 160 TCR beta chains cytomegalovirus-associated. Some public TCRs appeared in many individuals, while most sequences were rare.

The CDR3 totals 16 residues. Deletions cut 2 bases from V and 0 bases from J, with 13 bases between. Germline CDR1 reads KGHSH; CDR2 reads LQKENI. The sequenced sample was PBMCs. The chain combines TRBV18 with TRBJ1-2; D is perhaps TRBD1 (5 bases). This clonotype was sampled from a woman younger than 35 in good health and CMV-seronegative. The CDR3 DNA follows: TGTGCCAGCTCACCAAGAATGGAGACAGCTAACTATGGCTACACCTTC. This codes for CASSPRMETANYGYTF.